One and the same sample provided the 4 T cell receptor beta chains below, sequenced in a study of cytomegalovirus exposure and HLA in healthy donors. Method: immunoSEQ multiplex PCR; TCRdb's copy keeps in-frame clones and lacks some. The table lists about 140,000 clones, roughly nine tenths of them singletons. Sequences were obtained from PBMCs. These receptor sequences come from a man between 18 and 29 years old in good health and CMV-seronegative.

The chain recombines TRBV5-4 with TRBJ2-1; maybe TRBD2 (5 bases). V lost 3 bases, J lost 6 bases, and 16 bases lay in between. The CDR3 consists of 15 residues. From germline, CDR1 is SGHNT and CDR2 YYREEE (reference sequence). CDR3 DNA sequence: TGTGCCAGCAGCTCGGGAAGCTGGGCAGGCAATGAGCAGTTCTTC. Amino acids: CASSSGSWAGNEQFF.

The V and J genes are TRBV2 and TRBJ2-1, with D tentatively TRBD2 (5 bases). CDR1 and CDR2 (germline): SNHLY, FYNNEI. CDR3 length: 12 residues. Between the trimmed V and J ends, which lost 7 bases and 4 bases, there was a span of 8 bases. The CDR3 loop is CASKADYNEQFF. In nucleotides, the CDR3 is TGTGCCAGCAAAGCGGATTACAATGAGCAGTTCTTC. Full variable domain (rest looked up from reference TRBV2 and TRBJ2-1): EPEVTQTPSHQVTQMGQEVILRCVPISNHLYFYWYRQILGQKVEFLVSFYNNEISEKSEIFDDQFSVERPDGSNFTLKIRSTKLEDSAMYFCASKADYNEQFFGPGTRLTVL.

This chain joins TRBV7-9 and TRBJ1-6; D remains ambiguous. V lost 1 base to trimming and J lost 2 bases, with 6 bases between them. The CDR3 is 15 amino acids. The germline gives CDR1 SEHNR, CDR2 FQNEAQ (reference sequence). The CDR3 nucleotides read TGTGCCAGCAGCTTAGGGGAGACCTATAATTCACCCCTCCACTTT. This codes for CASSLGETYNSPLHF.

This clone was observed once. The chain carries TRBV5-6 and TRBJ1-2, with TRBD1 matching over 7 bases. Germline V gene sequence: CDR1 SGHDT, CDR2 YYEEEE. The ends lost 5 bases at V and 3 bases at J; junction bases unmatched: 10. The CDR3 covers 15 residues. The CDR3 DNA sequence: TGTGCCAGCAGGCCAACAGGGGCCGGGGACTATGGCTACACCTTC. Its translation: CASRPTGAGDYGYTF.